These 6 T cell receptor beta chains were sequenced from one sample in a study of blood T cell repertoires in COVID-19. Some clones are missing from TCRdb's copy, which holds only in-frame ones; the method was immunoSEQ multiplex PCR. The data contain about 420,000 clones, 85% to 90% of them singletons. The sequencing sample was made of peripheral blood. The source is a man aged 18 to 30 with COVID-19, enrolled during active disease.

The V gene is TRBV11-1, the J gene TRBJ2-3; D call uncertain. Germline loops: CDR1 SGHAT, CDR2 FQDESV (reference sequence). The CDR3 is 15 amino acids. The germline V and J ends were trimmed by 1 base and 2 bases, with 10 bases remaining between them. CDR3 in amino acids: CASSLDLEDTDTQYF. In DNA, the CDR3 is TGTGCCAGCAGCTTAGATTTAGAAGACACAGATACGCAGTATTTT.

This rearrangement joins TRBV5-5 to TRBJ1-6; D may be TRBD1 (6 bases). Germline assignment: CDR1 SGHKS and CDR2 YYEKEE (reference sequence). V gave up 0 bases and J gave up 4 bases, with 14 bases separating them. The CDR3 runs to 17 residues. This CDR3 reads CASSLVFSGQYNSPLHF. The CDR3 DNA is TGTGCCAGCAGCTTGGTTTTTTCGGGACAATATAATTCACCCCTCCACTTT.

V and J are TRBV7-9 and TRBJ2-5; D possibly corresponds to TRBD1 (6 bases). The germline gives CDR1 SEHNR, CDR2 FQNEAQ (reference sequence). Deletions cut 2 bases from V and 5 bases from J, with 6 bases between. The CDR3 has 12 amino acids. The CDR3 DNA sequence: TGTGCCAGCAGCTTAAGGGGGGAGACCCAGTACTTC. It specifies CASSLRGETQYF.

This clone showed up just a few times. The chain employs TRBV7-9 and TRBJ1-1; D remains unclear. Germline CDR1 is SEHNR and CDR2 is FQNEAQ (reference sequence). The CDR3 is 13 residues long. V was shortened by 6 bases and J by 0 bases, with 8 bases between the two germline ends. The CDR3 spells CASSPVMNTEAFF. In DNA, the CDR3 is TGTGCCAGCAGTCCAGTAATGAACACTGAAGCTTTCTTT.

This clone occurred once. The V gene is TRBV3-1 (or the pseudogene TRBV3-2), the J gene TRBJ1-2, with D uncertain. Deletions cut 3 bases from V and 8 bases from J, with 7 bases between. This CDR3 has 11 amino acids. Germline CDR1 reads LGHDT; CDR2 reads YNNKEL (reference sequence). The CDR3 DNA reads TGTGCCAGCAGCCAGGGCCGGGGCTACACCTTC. It encodes CASSQGRGYTF.

This sequence joins TRBV27 and TRBJ2-7; the D is unclear. Per the germline V gene, CDR1 is MNHEY and CDR2 is SMNVEV (reference sequence). The V gene lost 6 bases and the J gene lost 6 bases, with 21 bases spanning the gap. The CDR3 extends over 15 amino acids. This CDR3 reads CASSQKSAPLSEQYF. CDR3 in DNA: TGTGCCAGCAGCCAAAAGAGCGCCCCCTTGTCCGAGCAGTACTTC.